Listed below are T cell receptor beta chains from one sample, sequenced in a study of cytomegalovirus exposure and HLA in healthy donors. The repertoire was sequenced with immunoSEQ multiplex PCR; TCRdb's copy has only in-frame clones and lacks some. The repertoire includes fewer than 120,000 clones, around 80% of them detected once, and 13% sits in the top ten. The sequenced sample consisted of PBMCs. The receptors derive from a man aged 25-45 years in good health and CMV-seropositive. Each CDR3 is given with its conserved first and last residue. Fields, in order: V gene, J gene, D gene, clone size, CDR3 DNA, CDR3 protein. The D gene is left open where the match is weak. Expanded clones are given a class, and other clones once, few, many or no size at all.

TRBV4-1	TRBJ1-6	NA	NA	TGCGCCAGCAGCTACAGGGCTAACCCCATAAATTCACCCCTCCACTTT	CASSYRANPINSPLHF
TRBV29-1	TRBJ2-1	TRBD2	NA	TGCAGCTTTAGCGGGGACTACAATGAGCAGTTCTTC	CSFSGDYNEQFF
TRBV7-2	TRBJ2-3	NA	NA	TGTGCCAGCAGCTTAGGGCGGTCAGGCACAGATACGCAGTATTTT	CASSLGRSGTDTQYF
TRBV7-2	TRBJ2-1	NA	NA	TGTGCCAGCAGCTTGGAAGGGCGGGATGAGCAGTTCTTC	CASSLEGRDEQFF
TRBV5-1	TRBJ2-6	NA	NA	TGCGCCAGCAGCTTGGCAGGCGCCCGCTCTGGGGCCAACGTCCTGACTTTC	CASSLAGARSGANVLTF
TRBV4-3	TRBJ2-3	TRBD2	NA	TGCGCCAGCAGCCGGACTAGCGGGGGAGGTAGCACAGATACGCAGTATTTT	CASSRTSGGGSTDTQYF
TRBV19	TRBJ2-5	NA	NA	TGTGCCAGTAGTCCAGCAGCGACAGCTGGGACCCAGTACTTC	CASSPAATAGTQYF
TRBV4-3	TRBJ1-1	TRBD1	NA	TGCGCCAGCAGCCAAGTTCATACGGCAGGGGGAAGGGATGAAGCTTTCTTT	CASSQVHTAGGRDEAFF
TRBV2	TRBJ1-6	NA	once	TGTGCCAGCAGTGGCGGGGGCGGCTCCTATAATTCACCCCTCCACTTT	CASSGGGGSYNSPLHF
TRBV11-2	TRBJ1-5	TRBD1	NA	TGTGCCAGCAGCTTAACAGGGGCCAACGGCAATCAGCCCCAGCATTTT	CASSLTGANGNQPQHF
TRBV4-1	TRBJ1-1	NA	NA	TGCGCCAGCAGCCAAGGACAGAACACTGAAGCTTTCTTT	CASSQGQNTEAFF
TRBV5-1	TRBJ2-6	TRBD1	NA	TGCGCCAGCAGTGGGACAGGGATGACTGGGGCCAACGTCCTGACTTTC	CASSGTGMTGANVLTF
TRBV6-5	TRBJ2-3	TRBD2	NA	TGTGCCAGCAGTTACATACGAGCGGGGGTAGCAGATACGCAGTATTTT	CASSYIRAGVADTQYF
TRBV29-1	TRBJ2-3	TRBD1	NA	TGCAGCGTGGCAGGGGGCATTGGAACAGATACGCAGTATTTT	CSVAGGIGTDTQYF
TRBV4-3	TRBJ1-2	TRBD1	NA	TGCGCCAGCAGCTCGCGGACAGGGGGCTATGGCTACACCTTC	CASSSRTGGYGYTF
TRBV4-3	TRBJ1-5	TRBD1	few	TGCGCCAGCAGCCAAGAGTGGACAGGGGGAAATCAGCCCCAGCATTTT	CASSQEWTGGNQPQHF
TRBV25-1	TRBJ1-1	NA	few	TGTGCCAGCAGTGAATCCGCTCAGGGCTGGAACACTGAAGCTTTCTTT	CASSESAQGWNTEAFF
TRBV4-3	TRBJ2-7	TRBD1	NA	TGCGCCAGCAGCCAAGAGATTGGGACAGGGGCCGACGAGCAGTACTTC	CASSQEIGTGADEQYF
TRBV11-3	TRBJ1-4	NA	NA	TGTGCCAGCAGCTCCTCCGAGCGGGATGGGAAAAGGAGTGAAAAACTGTTTTTT	CASSSSERDGKRSEKLFF
TRBV15	TRBJ1-2	TRBD1	NA	TGTGCCACCAGCAAGGACAGGTCCACTAACTATGGCTACACCTTC	CATSKDRSTNYGYTF
TRBV6-4	TRBJ2-5	NA	NA	TGTGCCAGCAGTGAATCGGAGCAAGAGACCCAGTACTTC	CASSESEQETQYF
TRBV7-7	TRBJ1-4	TRBD1	NA	TGTGCCAGCAGCCCCGGGACAGGGGGCATCAATGAAAAACTGTTTTTT	CASSPGTGGINEKLFF
TRBV29-1	TRBJ1-1	NA	few	TGCAGCGCCACAGGGAAGAGAGAAGCTTTCTTT	CSATGKREAFF
TRBV29-1	TRBJ2-1	TRBD2	NA	TGCAGCGTTGAAGGCAGCGCGGGGGTACTCTACAATGAGCAGTTCTTC	CSVEGSAGVLYNEQFF
TRBV28	TRBJ1-6	TRBD1	few	TGTGCCAGCAGCCCGGGGGACAGGCTTTCACCCCTCCACTTT	CASSPGDRLSPLHF
TRBV27	TRBJ1-4	NA	NA	TGTGCCAGCAGTCGCCCCGGTTGGGAAAAACTGTTTTTT	CASSRPGWEKLFF
TRBV4-2	TRBJ1-1	NA	NA	TGTGCCAGCAGCCAACCCGCCTCCGGGGGATTCACTGAAGCTTTCTTT	CASSQPASGGFTEAFF
TRBV19	TRBJ1-1	TRBD1	few	TGTGCCAGTAGTCCATTTTGGGGGGGACAGGGCGGCACTGAAGCTTTCTTT	CASSPFWGGQGGTEAFF
TRBV6-5	TRBJ1-1	TRBD1	NA	TGTGCCAGCAGTTTGAAGGGACAGGGGGCTTTGGCTGAAGCTTTCTTT	CASSLKGQGALAEAFF
TRBV6-6	TRBJ1-2	NA	NA	TGTGCCAGCACCCCCTTAGGGGGGGTCGACTATGGCTACACCTTC	CASTPLGGVDYGYTF
TRBV7-9	TRBJ2-1	TRBD2	NA	TGTGCCAGCAGCTTGCCCCCGGGGGGAGCCTACAATGAGCAGTTCTTC	CASSLPPGGAYNEQFF
TRBV4-3	TRBJ2-1	TRBD2	NA	TGCGCCAGCAGCCAAAGAATGCTAGCGGGAGTGCCGGAGCAGTTCTTC	CASSQRMLAGVPEQFF
TRBV6-5	TRBJ2-3	NA	NA	TGTGCCAGCAGTAAACAGGGGGGGCACACAGATACGCAGTATTTT	CASSKQGGHTDTQYF
TRBV6-5	TRBJ2-1	TRBD1	NA	TGTGCCAGCAGTTTTAGAGGGGGCGCAAGGTCCAATGAGCAGTTCTTC	CASSFRGGARSNEQFF
TRBV7-9	TRBJ1-1	NA	NA	TGTGCCAGCAGCTTAGGACAGAACACTGAAGCTTTCTTT	CASSLGQNTEAFF
TRBV6-5	TRBJ1-2	TRBD1	NA	TGTGCCAGCAGTATCAAGCAGGGGGCGCGGAGTGGCTACACCTTC	CASSIKQGARSGYTF
TRBV27	TRBJ2-3	TRBD1	once	TGTGCCAGCAGCAGGGGACCGGGACAGGCATTCACAGATACGCAGTATTTT	CASSRGPGQAFTDTQYF
TRBV7-9	TRBJ2-2	TRBD1	NA	TGTGCCAGCAGCTTAAAGGGGGCGATGGCCGGGGAGCTGTTTTTT	CASSLKGAMAGELFF
TRBV4-3	TRBJ2-7	NA	few	TGCGCCAGCAGCCAACGCCACGCTACCCCCTCCTACGAGCAGTACTTC	CASSQRHATPSYEQYF
TRBV11-2	TRBJ2-3	NA	once	TGTGCCAGCAGCTTGAGCACCGGCACAGATACGCAGTATTTT	CASSLSTGTDTQYF
TRBV9	TRBJ2-7	TRBD1	once	TGTGCCAGCAGCGTAGCGGGACAGCCACCCTACGAGCAGTACTTC	CASSVAGQPPYEQYF
TRBV6-1	TRBJ2-7	NA	few	TGTGCCAGCAGCCCCCCGGCGGGCTTGACGTACGAGCAGTACTTC	CASSPPAGLTYEQYF
TRBV29-1	TRBJ1-2	NA	NA	TGCAGCGTTGGGGAGGAGCTGGACGGAACTCCCTATGGCTACACCTTC	CSVGEELDGTPYGYTF
TRBV4-3	TRBJ2-1	TRBD2	few	TGCGCCAGCAGCCAAGAGGGGGGGGAGCAGTTCTTC	CASSQEGGEQFF
TRBV4-3	TRBJ1-4	TRBD1	NA	TGCGCCAGCAGCCAAGACAGGGGGAAAAATGAAAAACTGTTTTTT	CASSQDRGKNEKLFF
TRBV7-9	TRBJ1-1	NA	NA	TGTGCCAGCAGCTCCCAGGGGCCGGTGAACACTGAAGCTTTCTTT	CASSSQGPVNTEAFF
TRBV19	TRBJ2-6	TRBD1	NA	TGTGCCAGTCGGGACAGGGAGCGGTCTGGGGCCAACGTCCTGACTTTC	CASRDRERSGANVLTF
TRBV4-3	TRBJ1-6	TRBD1	NA	TGCGCCAGCAGCCATGGACAGGGCTCTCACCTCCACTTT	CASSHGQGSHLHF
TRBV5-4	TRBJ2-2	NA	NA	TGTGCCAGCAGCTTAGGCTTGGGGCTGAACACCGGGGAGCTGTTTTTT	CASSLGLGLNTGELFF